Shown below are 8 T cell receptor beta chains from a single sample sequenced in a study of T cell clonality in common variable immunodeficiency. Produced via immunoSEQ multiplex PCR; TCRdb's table is partial and in-frame only. This sample carries about 41,000 clones, none of them present only once. The specimen sequenced was peripheral blood mononuclear cells. These receptors were obtained from a person aged 18 to 69 in good health.

This clone appeared many times. The CDR3 reads CASSFGGGGTEAFF. Incomplete CDR3 DNA: TGTGCCAGCAGCTTCGGAGGGGGAGGCACTGAA. The chain joins TRBV7-3 to TRBJ1-1; possibly TRBD1 for D (6 bases). The CDR3 extends 3 residues past the end of the read, so its final part is completed from the germline J gene. The germline V gene encodes CDR1 SGHTA and CDR2 FQGTGA. V was cut by 3 bases and J by 4 bases, with 12 bases left in between. This CDR3 region has 14 residues.

There are many counts of this clone. The read ends 3 residues shy of where the CDR3 ends; the end is completed using the germline J gene. The rearrangement joins TRBV12-3 or TRBV12-4 to TRBJ1-2, with 8 nucleotides matching TRBD1. This CDR3 has 14 amino acids. The V segment lost 3 bases and the J segment 6 bases; nucleotides outside the gene matches: 6. The chain's CDR3 is CASSFEDRAHGYTF. Partial CDR3 DNA: TGTGCCAGCAGTTTCGAGGACAGGGCCCATGGC.

Comments on this clone: Read coverage stops 3 residues before the CDR3 terminus; the germline J gene supplies the remainder. The chain uses TRBV2 and TRBJ2-3; 9 bases align to TRBD1. CDR3 length equals 15 residues. CDR1 SNHLY and CDR2 FYNNEI come from the germline V gene. The CDR3 bases that were read are TGTGCCAGCACCTTGGGACAGGGTTATCGAGAGACG. Translation: CASTLGQGYRET. The whole CDR3 sequence is CASTLGQGYRETQYF.

This clone was counted many times. The read is 3 residues too short to cover the CDR3 end, so that end is filled in from the germline J gene. The chain carries TRBV5-4 and TRBJ2-7, with 7 bases identical to TRBD1. The J segment lost 3 bases and the V segment lost 1 base, leaving 4 bases of the junction unmatched. This CDR3 has 14 residues. CDR1 SGHNT and CDR2 YYREEE come from the germline V gene (reference sequence). The CDR3 here is CASSLRDRVYEQYF. The sequenced part of the CDR3 DNA is TGTGCCAGCAGCTTGAGGGACAGAGTCTACGAG.

This clone was recorded at least ten times. Sequencing ends 3 residues short of the CDR3 end; the germline J gene provides the rest. This chain uses TRBV5-6 with TRBJ2-2; unclear D gene. The CDR3 is made up of 15 amino acids. Germline CDR1 and CDR2: SGHDT and YYEEEE. V was cut by 0 bases and J by 4 bases, with 10 bases left in between. CDR3 DNA (partial): TGTGCCAGCAGCTTGGTAGGGTGGGCCACCGGGGAG. This gives the protein CASSLVGWATGE. The whole CDR3 sequence is CASSLVGWATGELFF.

This clone was seen many times. Incomplete CDR3 DNA: TGCAGCGTCGGACTAGGGAGCACAGATACG. Its protein is CSVGLGSTDT. The CDR3 in its entirety is CSVGLGSTDTQYF. The chain employs TRBV29-1 and TRBJ2-3; 7 bases match TRBD2. The CDR3 end is not reached by the read, which stops 3 residues before it; the germline J gene fills it in. The CDR3 has 13 amino acids. Germline trimming cut 6 bases from V and 0 bases from J; bases unmatched to any gene: 3. Germline V gene data show CDR1 as SQVTM and CDR2 as ANQGSEA.

This clone was counted at least ten times. The read ends 3 residues before the CDR3 terminus; that terminus is restored from the germline J gene. The chain joins TRBV20-1 to TRBJ2-3, with TRBD2 matching over 9 bases. Germline V lookup: CDR1 DFQATT, CDR2 SNEGSKA (reference sequence). V was pared by 5 bases and J by 4 bases, with 10 bases of the junction left unmatched. This CDR3 region has 15 residues. CDR3 loop: CSASLSGSAADTQYF. CDR3 DNA, as far as it was read: TGCAGTGCTTCCCTTAGCGGGAGTGCAGCAGATACG.

This clone was picked up many times. The read ends 3 residues early relative to the CDR3; the germline J gene fills the gap. This chain connects TRBV5-1 to TRBJ2-2; D may be TRBD1 (5 bases). Germline CDR1 reads SGHRS; CDR2 reads YFSETQ. The CDR3 is made up of 14 amino acids. The DNA read from the CDR3 is TGCGCCAGCAGCTTCGGCAGGGCGGATGAAAAG. This sequence encodes CASSFGRADEK. The whole CDR3 region reads CASSFGRADEKLFF.